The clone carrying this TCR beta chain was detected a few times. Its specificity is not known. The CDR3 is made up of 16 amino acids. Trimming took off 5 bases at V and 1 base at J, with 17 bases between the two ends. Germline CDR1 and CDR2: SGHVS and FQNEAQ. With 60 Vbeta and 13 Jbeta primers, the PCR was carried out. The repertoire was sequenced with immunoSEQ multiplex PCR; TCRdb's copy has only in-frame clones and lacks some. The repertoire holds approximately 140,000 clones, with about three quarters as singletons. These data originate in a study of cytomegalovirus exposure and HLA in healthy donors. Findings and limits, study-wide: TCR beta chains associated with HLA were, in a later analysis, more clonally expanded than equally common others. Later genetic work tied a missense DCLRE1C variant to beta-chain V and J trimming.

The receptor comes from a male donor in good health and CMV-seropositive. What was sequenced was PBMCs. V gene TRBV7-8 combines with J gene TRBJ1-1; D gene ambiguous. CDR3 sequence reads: CASSDNSRRSNTEAFF. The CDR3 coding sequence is TGTGCCAGCAGCGACAACTCCAGGAGGTCGAACACTGAAGCTTTCTTT.